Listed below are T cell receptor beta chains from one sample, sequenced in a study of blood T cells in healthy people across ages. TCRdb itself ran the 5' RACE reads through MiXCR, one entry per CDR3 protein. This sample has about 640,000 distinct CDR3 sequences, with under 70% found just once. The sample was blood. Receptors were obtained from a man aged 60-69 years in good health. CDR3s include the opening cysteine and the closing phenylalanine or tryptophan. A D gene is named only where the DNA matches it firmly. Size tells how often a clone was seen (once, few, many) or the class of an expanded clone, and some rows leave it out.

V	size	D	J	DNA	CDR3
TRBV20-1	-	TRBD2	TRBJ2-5	TGCAGTGCTAGCGGGGGGGCCGAGTACCAAGAGACCCAGTACTTC	CSASGGAEYQETQYF
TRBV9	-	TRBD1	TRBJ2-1	TGTGCCAGCAGCGAGATAGGGACAGGGGAATACAATGAGCAGTTCTTC	CASSEIGTGEYNEQFF
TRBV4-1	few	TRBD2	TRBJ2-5	TGCGCCAGCAGCCAAGTTAGCGGGGGGCCAGAGGAGACCCAGTACTTC	CASSQVSGGPEETQYF
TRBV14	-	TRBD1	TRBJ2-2	TGTGCCAGCTCCCGGGACAGGCTCGCCGGGGAGCTGTTTTTT	CASSRDRLAGELFF
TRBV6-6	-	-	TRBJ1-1	TGTGCCAGCAGTCCGAGACAGCAGAACACTGAAGCTTTCTTT	CASSPRQQNTEAFF
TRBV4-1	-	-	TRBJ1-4	TGCGCCAGCAGCCTATTACCAACGAACGAAAAACTGTTTTTT	CASSLLPTNEKLFF
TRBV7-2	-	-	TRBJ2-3	TGTGCCAGCAGTCTCATACTAGATACGCAGTATTTT	CASSLILDTQYF
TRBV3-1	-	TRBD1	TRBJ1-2	TGTGCCAGCAGCCCCTCGCAGGGGGCGAACTATGGCTACACCTTC	CASSPSQGANYGYTF
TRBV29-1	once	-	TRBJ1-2	TGCAGCGTGGGGTCGAGGAACTATGGCTACACCTTC	CSVGSRNYGYTF
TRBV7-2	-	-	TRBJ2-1	TGTGCCAGCAGCTTAGCCCCTTTCTACAATGAGCAGTTCTTC	CASSLAPFYNEQFF
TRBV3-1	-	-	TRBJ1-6	TGTGCCAGCAGCCAAGATTGGGACTCCGGGTATTCACCCCTCCACTTT	CASSQDWDSGYSPLHF
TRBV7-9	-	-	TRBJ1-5	TGTGCCAGCGGTCTCGATCAGCCCCAGCATTTT	CASGLDQPQHF
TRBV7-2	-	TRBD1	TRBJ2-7	TGTGCCAGCAGCTTGGGACAGGACCCCTACGAGCAGTACTTC	CASSLGQDPYEQYF
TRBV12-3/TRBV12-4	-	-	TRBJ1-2	TGTGCCAGCAGTTTGGCCAAGAACTATGGCTACACCTTC	CASSLAKNYGYTF
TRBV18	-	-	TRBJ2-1	TGTGCCAGCTCCCCAATCGGGGGAAACAATGAGCAGTTCTTC	CASSPIGGNNEQFF
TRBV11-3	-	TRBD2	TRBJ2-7	TGTGCCAGCAGCTTGGGGGCTAGCGGGGGGACCAATGAGCAGTACTTC	CASSLGASGGTNEQYF
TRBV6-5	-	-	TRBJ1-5	TGTGCCAGCAGTCCACTCGGGGGTAACAGCAATCAGCCCCAGCATTTT	CASSPLGGNSNQPQHF
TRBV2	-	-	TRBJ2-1	TGTGCCAGCAGTAGCGCGGGGCTTTACAATGAGCAGTTCTTC	CASSSAGLYNEQFF
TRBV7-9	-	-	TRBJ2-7	TGTGCCAGCAGCCCATGGTCCGGGGAAACGGGGTACGAGCAGTACTTC	CASSPWSGETGYEQYF
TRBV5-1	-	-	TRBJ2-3	TGCGCCAGCAGCTTGCTGGAGGCTCAGGATACGCAGTATTTT	CASSLLEAQDTQYF
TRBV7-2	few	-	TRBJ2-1	TGTGCCAGCAGCTTAGTCGGGGGGCTCCACAATGAGCAGTTCTTC	CASSLVGGLHNEQFF
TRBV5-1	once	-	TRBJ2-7	TGCGCCAGCAGCGCCCAACCGAACGGGGGGACACCTGAGCAGTACTTC	CASSAQPNGGTPEQYF
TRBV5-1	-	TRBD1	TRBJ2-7	TGCGCCAGCAGCCGCAATACAGGGGGCCTGAGTGAGCAGTACTTC	CASSRNTGGLSEQYF
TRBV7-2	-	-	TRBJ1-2	TGTGCCAGCAGCCCTCGGGCAGCCAACTATGGCTACACCTTC	CASSPRAANYGYTF
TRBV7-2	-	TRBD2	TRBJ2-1	TGTGCCAGCAGCCCAATGGCCGGGGGGAATGAGCAGTTCTTC	CASSPMAGGNEQFF
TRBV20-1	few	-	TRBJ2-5	TGCAGTGCGCGGCCCTTCGGGACATACCAAGAGACCCAGTACTTC	CSARPFGTYQETQYF
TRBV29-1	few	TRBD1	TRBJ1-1	TGCAGCGTTAGTCGTGGACAGGACTCTGAAGCTTTCTTT	CSVSRGQDSEAFF
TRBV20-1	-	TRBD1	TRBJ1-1	TGCAGTGCTAGAGACGGGGGACAGGGGGCAAACACTGAAGCTTTCTTT	CSARDGGQGANTEAFF
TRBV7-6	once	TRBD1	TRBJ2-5	TGTGCCAGCAGCTTATTTGGACAGGGGGCACAAGAGACCCAGTACTTC	CASSLFGQGAQETQYF
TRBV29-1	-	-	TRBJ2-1	TGCAGCGTCGGACCAACCTGGGAAAATGAGCAGTTCTTC	CSVGPTWENEQFF